This TCR beta chain was sequenced for a study of blood T cell repertoires in COVID-19. Overall study: The cDNA or gDNA used as material had been derived from T cells, B-cell-depleted T cells, or PBMCs.

This clone was found once. Germline lookup yields CDR1 SGHNT and CDR2 YYREEE (reference sequence). The germline V and J ends were trimmed by 0 bases and 6 bases, with 13 bases remaining between them. The CDR3 is 15 residues long. Authors' processing steps: Researchers report that nucleated cell counts were estimated from reference gene primer amplification. Some clones are missing from TCRdb's copy, which holds only in-frame ones; the method was immunoSEQ multiplex PCR. The V and J calls and clone size were taken over from that table, and D and trimming were inferred from the DNA. This table has fewer than 250,000 clones, around 83% appearing once.

This clonotype was obtained from a woman in her fifties or sixties with acute or convalescent COVID-19. Sequencing input: peripheral blood. The chain links TRBV5-4 to TRBJ2-1; TRBD1 is a possible D gene (6 bases). The CDR3 loop reads CASSLDTGPPNEQFF. Written as DNA, the CDR3 is TGTGCCAGCAGCTTGGATACAGGGCCTCCCAATGAGCAGTTCTTC. The variable domain in full, with the rest retrieved from reference TRBV5-4 and TRBJ2-1, is ETGVTQSPTHLIKTRGQQVTLRCSSQSGHNTVSWYQQALGQGPQFIFQYYREEENGRGNFPPRFSGLQFPNYSSELNVNALELDDSALYLCASSLDTGPPNEQFFGPGTRLTVL.